This section outlines one T cell receptor (beta chain) sequence together with its context. Its specificity is unknown. These data originate in a study of shared clonotypes between healthy human individuals. Naive CD8 populations comprised CD45RO-negative cells positively selected for CCR7, excluding terminally differentiated effector memory CD45RA+ cells. Notes on the study in general: Across subsets, estimated richness was generally greater for naive than for memory populations. The naive CD4 repertoires of several donors were compared, and about 5% of clonotypes were shared.

TCRdb's copy holds only in-frame clones and misses some; the assay was immunoSEQ multiplex PCR. The sample lists around 600,000 clones, approximately 96% occurring once. Germline CDR1 reads SGDLS; CDR2 reads YYNGEE. The CDR3 sequence is 14 residues long. J was trimmed by 4 bases and V by 4 bases; bases with no gene match: 8. This sequence originates from a woman aged 25 to 39 in good health. The sequencing sample was made of naive CD8+ T cells sorted from blood. The chain couples TRBV9 to TRBJ2-7; TRBD1 aligns across 7 bases. The CDR3 region has the DNA TGTGCCAGCAGCCCTTGGGACAGACAATACGAGCAGTACTTC. This codes for CASSPWDRQYEQYF.